The 23 T cell receptor beta chains in this list originate from one sample, sequenced in a study of monozygotic twins with inflammatory bowel disease (dated by TCRdb to about 2019). Receptors were amplified or captured by 5' RACE. Data came from an Illumina HiSeq 2500. TCRdb reprocessed the reads into one record per CDR3 protein sequence, lacking DNA. The sample table includes 88,000 or so distinct CDR3 sequences. Roughly 7% of the sample goes to the ten largest clones. Sequenced input: blood. The receptors stem from a human donor with ulcerative colitis or Crohn's disease, or a healthy co-twin of an affected twin (not recorded which).

The chain joins TRBV15 to TRBJ1-2; TCRdb outputs TRBD1, but without DNA this stays unchecked. The CDR3 is 14 residues long. Germline V gives CDR1 LNHNV, CDR2 YYDKDF (reference sequence). This CDR3 is CATSRGFLNYGYTF.

This chain links TRBV27 with TRBJ2-7. CDR1 and CDR2 (germline): MNHEY, SMNVEV (reference sequence). The CDR3 loop spans 16 amino acids. CDR3 sequence: CASSLRLAPFPYEQYF.

This sequence joins TRBV5-1 and TRBJ2-5; as DNA is missing, the TRBD1 call by TCRdb cannot be tested. The CDR3 consists of 14 residues. The germline V gene encodes CDR1 SGHRS and CDR2 YFSETQ. The CDR3: CASSSPGQGMTQYF.

The V gene is TRBV9, the J gene TRBJ2-3; checking the TCRdb D call of TRBD2 is not possible without DNA. Germline values: CDR1 SGDLS, CDR2 YYNGEE. The CDR3 is 13 residues long. CDR3 sequence reads: CASSISVTDTQYF.

The rearrangement links TRBV7-2 to TRBJ2-1; TCRdb outputs TRBD2, but without DNA this stays unchecked. Looked up from germline, CDR1 is SGHTA and CDR2 is FQGNSA. The CDR3 has 17 amino acids. The CDR3 spells CASSLVSGGAEYNEQFF.

The chain combines TRBV7-9 with TRBJ1-1. The CDR3 consists of 14 residues. Germline CDR1 and CDR2: SEHNR and FQNEAQ (reference sequence). The CDR3 spells CASSLGTAGTEAFF.

The rearrangement uses TRBV5-1 and TRBJ1-6. Per the germline V gene, CDR1 is SGHRS and CDR2 is YFSETQ. The CDR3 has 14 amino acids. The CDR3 region is CASSWTGESSPLHF. Full variable domain (outside the CDR3, taken from reference TRBV5-1 and TRBJ1-6): KAGVTQTPRYLIKTRGQQVTLSCSPISGHRSVSWYQQTPGQGLQFLFEYFSETQRNKGNFPGRFSGRQFSNSRSEMNVSTLELGDSALYLCASSWTGESSPLHFGNGTRLTVT.

J is TRBJ2-2 and V is TRBV18; TCRdb indicates TRBD1, and absent DNA this call remains unverified. The CDR3 runs 16 residues. The germline CDR1 and CDR2 sequences are KGHSH and LQKENI. This chain's CDR3 is CASSPLGAQTTGELFF.

This CDR3 reads CASRRGPAGVNTIYF. The gene calls are TRBV12-3 or TRBV12-4 and TRBJ1-3; no DNA is available, so the TRBD1 call from TCRdb remains unchecked. The CDR3 loop spans 15 amino acids.

The V gene is TRBV20-1, the J gene TRBJ1-2; the D call of TRBD1 rests on TCRdb alone, since no DNA is present to check it. This CDR3 is built from 15 residues. Germline CDR1 reads DFQATT; CDR2 reads SNEGSKA (reference sequence). CDR3 sequence: CSANAGTNNRMGYTF.

The chain links TRBV20-1 to TRBJ2-1; the TCRdb call, TRBD1, lacks DNA for checking. The length of the CDR3 is 16 residues. Germline V gene lookup returns CDR1 DFQATT and CDR2 SNEGSKA (reference sequence). CDR3 loop: CSASLGGQGVRNEQFF.

The V call is TRBV12-5, the J call TRBJ2-7. CDR3 size: 14 residues. Germline CDR1 is LGHNT and CDR2 is FRNRAP. The CDR3 loop reads CASGLGTESYEQYF.

The CDR3 region is CASRVRQGSNQPQHF. V is TRBV6-1 and J is TRBJ1-5; lacking DNA, the TRBD1 call made by TCRdb goes unchecked. The CDR3 loop spans 15 amino acids. CDR1 is MNHNS and CDR2 is SASEGT in the germline V gene.

V and J are TRBV19 and TRBJ2-7. Germline V gene lookup returns CDR1 LNHDA and CDR2 SQIVND (reference sequence). The CDR3 spans 13 residues. CDR3 region: CASSLGASYEQYF.

The CDR3 is CASSTRWLGGYTF. The chain combines TRBV27 with TRBJ1-2; TCRdb outputs TRBD1, but without DNA this stays unchecked. The germline gives CDR1 MNHEY, CDR2 SMNVEV (reference sequence). This CDR3 has 13 residues.

The gene calls are TRBV12-3 or TRBV12-4 and TRBJ1-4; checking the TCRdb D call of TRBD1 is not possible without DNA. The CDR3 consists of 14 residues. This CDR3 is CASSRTGRGEKLFF.

This sequence joins TRBV7-9 and TRBJ1-2. Germline CDR1 reads SEHNR; CDR2 reads FQNEAQ (reference sequence). The CDR3 length is 11 residues. The CDR3 reads CASSLELGYTF.

The J gene is TRBJ1-2, the V gene TRBV18; the D call of TRBD1 rests on TCRdb alone, since no DNA is present to check it. This CDR3 region has 13 residues. Germline assignment: CDR1 KGHSH and CDR2 LQKENI. The CDR3 reads CASSPETGVGYTF.

The rearrangement uses TRBV4-1 and TRBJ2-4. Germline CDR1 reads MGHRA; CDR2 reads YSYEKL. There are 14 residues in the CDR3. CDR3: CASSQVGESNIQYF.

The chain has TRBV5-6 and TRBJ1-1. Germline CDR1 SGHDT, CDR2 YYEEEE. The CDR3 has 11 amino acids. The CDR3 spells CASSWGTEAFF.

The V and J genes are TRBV4-1 and TRBJ2-7; TCRdb indicates TRBD1, and absent DNA this call remains unverified. CDR3 length: 14 amino acids. The V gene's germline CDR1 is MGHRA and CDR2 YSYEKL. CDR3 loop: CASSRPGQAYEQYF.

This rearrangement joins TRBV5-5 to TRBJ1-4. The V gene's germline CDR1 is SGHKS and CDR2 YYEKEE (reference sequence). This CDR3 is built from 14 residues. The CDR3 protein is CASSKTATNEKLFF.

V gene TRBV7-9 combines with J gene TRBJ1-5. The V gene's germline CDR1 is SEHNR and CDR2 FQNEAQ (reference sequence). This CDR3 has 16 amino acids. CDR3 in amino acids: CASSFQGGGSNQPQHF.